Listed below are T cell receptor beta chains from one sample, sequenced in a study of T cells in Graves' hyperthyroidism and ophthalmopathy. Using its own MiXCR run on the multiplex PCR reads, TCRdb lists one record per CDR3 protein. The table records around 600,000 distinct CDR3 sequences, roughly 46% of them present only once. Sample: peripheral blood or thyroid tissue (not recorded which). The receptors stem from an adult man with Graves' disease, either hyperthyroidism or ophthalmopathy (not recorded which). Both conserved end residues are part of each CDR3. A D gene is named only where the DNA matches it firmly. Clone size is shown for a subset of rows, as once, few, many or a class of expanded clone.

j_gene | v_gene | d_gene | abundance | CDR3nt | CDR3aa
TRBJ1-2 | TRBV7-2 | TRBD1 | - | TGTGCCAGCAGCTCGCGGGACAGGGGAAACTATGGCTACACCTTC | CASSSRDRGNYGYTF
TRBJ2-7 | TRBV7-9 | TRBD1 | - | TGTGCCAGCAGCAGGGGGCCATCCTACGAGCAGTACTTC | CASSRGPSYEQYF
TRBJ1-4 | TRBV2 | - | - | TGTACCAGCAGGGAAGAGCAGGGTTTCCTCGGTGAAAAACTGTTTTTT | CTSREEQGFLGEKLFF
TRBJ1-5 | TRBV12-3/TRBV12-4 | TRBD1 | few | TGTGCCAGCAGTCCACGGCCGACAGGGTCCCAGCATTTT | CASSPRPTGSQHF
TRBJ2-5 | TRBV7-2 | - | few | TGTGCCAGCAGCTTCGCCCCGCCCGGGGGGACCCAGTACTTC | CASSFAPPGGTQYF
TRBJ2-7 | TRBV7-9 | TRBD2 | few | TGTGCCAGCAGGGACCGACTAGCGAGGATTGAGCAGTACTTC | CASRDRLARIEQYF
TRBJ1-5 | TRBV2 | - | few | TGTGCCAGCAGCCAAGTGGGAATTAGCAATCAGCCCCAGCATTTT | CASSQVGISNQPQHF
TRBJ1-2 | TRBV2 | TRBD1 | many | TGTGCCAGCAGAGATACAGGGGGCGATCGAGGCTACACCTTC | CASRDTGGDRGYTF
TRBJ2-7 | TRBV11-2 | TRBD1 | once | TGTGCCAGCAGCTTAGACAACAGGGGGAGCTCCTACGAGCAGTACTTC | CASSLDNRGSSYEQYF
TRBJ2-5 | TRBV7-9 | - | - | TGCGCCAGCAGCCCGCCAGGGCCTAGAGAGACCCAGTACTTC | CASSPPGPRETQYF
TRBJ2-7 | TRBV29-1 | - | - | TGCAGCTTAGGAGGGGGCTCCTACGAGCAGTACTTC | CSLGGGSYEQYF
TRBJ1-2 | TRBV6-5 | - | once | TGTGCCAGCAGCCCCAGAGAGTATGGCTACACCTTC | CASSPREYGYTF
TRBJ1-2 | TRBV20-1 | TRBD1 | - | TGCAGTGCTAGAGTACCAGGGGGAGGAAACTATGGCTACACCTTC | CSARVPGGGNYGYTF
TRBJ2-5 | TRBV19 | TRBD1 | - | TGTGCCAGTAGTATAGGGGGACAGGTACAAGAGACCCAGTACTTC | CASSIGGQVQETQYF
TRBJ2-7 | TRBV5-1 | - | few | TGCGCCAGCAGCTTGGCCGGGGAAGCGAGTTTGCACGAGCAGTACTTC | CASSLAGEASLHEQYF
TRBJ1-1 | TRBV5-1 | - | once | TGCGCCAGCAGCTTCGGGGGGATTTTGACTGAAGCTTTCTTT | CASSFGGILTEAFF
TRBJ2-2 | TRBV20-1 | - | - | TGCAGTGCTAGAGCGAGGGGTGCCGCCGGGGAGCTGTTTTTT | CSARARGAAGELFF
TRBJ1-3 | TRBV10-3 | - | - | TGTGCCATCAGTGGCCATCGGTCTCAAACTGGAAACACCATATATTTT | CAISGHRSQTGNTIYF
TRBJ2-7 | TRBV7-2 | TRBD2 | - | TGTGCCAGCAGTCCCTCTGCACTAGCGGGAGGGCCCTACGAGCAGTACTTC | CASSPSALAGGPYEQYF
TRBJ1-2 | TRBV25-1 | - | - | TGTGCCAGCAGTGACAGGGCCTGGGGCTACACCTTC | CASSDRAWGYTF
TRBJ1-4 | TRBV29-1 | - | - | TGCAGCCAGGATCCAACCTTCGGAACAAATGAAAAACTGTTTTTT | CSQDPTFGTNEKLFF
TRBJ1-6 | TRBV9 | TRBD1 | many | TGTGCCAGCAGCCACCCCCTCGGGACAGGGAGCTCACCCCTCCACTTT | CASSHPLGTGSSPLHF
TRBJ2-7 | TRBV24-1 | - | many | TGTGCCACCAGTGATTTGCAGGCGGCCGGCTACGAGCAGTACTTC | CATSDLQAAGYEQYF
TRBJ1-5 | TRBV20-1 | - | - | TGCAGTGCTAGGGAGGGGCTATTGGGCAATCAGCCCCAGCATTTT | CSAREGLLGNQPQHF
TRBJ2-5 | TRBV7-9 | TRBD1 | - | TGTGCCAGCACCCGGGACAGGGGGCCGGGCGAGACCCAGTACTTC | CASTRDRGPGETQYF
TRBJ1-2 | TRBV12-5 | TRBD1 | - | TGTGCTAGTGGCCACGGGTGGACAGGGGTCTATGGCTACACCTTC | CASGHGWTGVYGYTF
TRBJ2-5 | TRBV12-3/TRBV12-4 | - | - | TGTGCCAGCAGCCAAAGCGGGTCGGAGACCCAGTACTTC | CASSQSGSETQYF
TRBJ2-2 | TRBV20-1 | - | - | TGCAGTGCTAGCCAAGCAGGGCCCGGGGAGCTGTTTTTT | CSASQAGPGELFF
TRBJ2-5 | TRBV7-9 | TRBD1 | many | TGTGCTAGCAGCTTCGGACAGGGTGAGACCCAGTACTTC | CASSFGQGETQYF
TRBJ1-3 | TRBV20-1 | TRBD1 | many | TGCAGTGCTAGTAGACAGGGCAGAGACACCATATATTTT | CSASRQGRDTIYF
TRBJ1-1 | TRBV7-2 | - | - | TGTGCCAGCAGCTTGGATTTCAGCCCTGAAGCTTTCTTT | CASSLDFSPEAFF
TRBJ2-7 | TRBV7-2 | TRBD2 | few | TGTGCCAGCAGCTTAGAGCGGGACGACTACGAGCAGTACTTC | CASSLERDDYEQYF
TRBJ1-1 | TRBV7-9 | - | many | TGTGCCAGCAGCTTTGAGGGCCAGGGGACCACTGAAGCTTTCTTT | CASSFEGQGTTEAFF
TRBJ1-2 | TRBV5-4 | - | - | TGTGCCAGCAGCTTCGACAGAGACTATGGCTACACCTTC | CASSFDRDYGYTF
TRBJ1-5 | TRBV2 | - | - | TGTGCCAGCAGCCAAGATCTGGGGGCGCCGGGTCAGCCCCAGCATTTT | CASSQDLGAPGQPQHF
TRBJ1-1 | TRBV20-1 | - | - | TGCAGTACCGGGACTGAAGCTTTCTTT | CSTGTEAFF
TRBJ2-5 | TRBV20-1 | - | - | TGCAGTGCCGAATTACTCCAAGAGACCCAGTACTTC | CSAELLQETQYF
TRBJ1-4 | TRBV7-9 | - | many | TGTGCCAGCAGCCCTACGATAGAGGCAAAACTGTTTTTT | CASSPTIEAKLFF
TRBJ1-6 | TRBV12-3/TRBV12-4 | TRBD1 | - | TGTGCCAGCAGTTTAACCCCGGGACAGGGGAATTCACCCCTCCACTTT | CASSLTPGQGNSPLHF
TRBJ1-4 | TRBV7-8 | TRBD1 | few | TGTGCCAGCAGCTTCAACCGGGACAGCTGGGCTAATGAAAAACTGTTTTTT | CASSFNRDSWANEKLFF
TRBJ1-5 | TRBV10-3 | - | - | TGTGCCGGCAGGGCAGGGGACGCTAGCAATCAGCCCCAGCATTTT | CAGRAGDASNQPQHF
TRBJ1-5 | TRBV24-1 | - | many | TGTGCCACCAGTGATTCGCCCAGGGCGCCCCAGCATTTT | CATSDSPRAPQHF
TRBJ1-4 | TRBV7-8 | - | few | TGTGCCAGCAGTGCCGGGGATCCCCTACTGGAAAAACTGTTTTTT | CASSAGDPLLEKLFF
TRBJ1-5 | TRBV2 | - | once | TGTGCCAGCAGCCAGACACAGGCACACAATCAGCCCCAGCATTTT | CASSQTQAHNQPQHF
TRBJ2-7 | TRBV7-2 | - | - | TGTGCCAGCAGCCAAGCCCCTAGCGACGAGCAGTACTTC | CASSQAPSDEQYF
TRBJ1-2 | TRBV7-2 | - | - | TGTGCCAGCAGCTTGACCGCGGGAAGCTATGGCTACACCTTC | CASSLTAGSYGYTF
TRBJ1-6 | TRBV2 | - | - | TGTGCCAGCCCCCAGGGCTTCGGACCCCTCCACTTT | CASPQGFGPLHF
TRBJ1-4 | TRBV29-1 | TRBD1 | - | TGCAGCGTTGACGGATTGGGGCAGGGGGCCAAACTGTTTTTT | CSVDGLGQGAKLFF
TRBJ1-5 | TRBV24-1 | TRBD1 | - | TGTGCCACCAGTGGAACGACAGGGGAAGGTCAGCCCCAGCATTTT | CATSGTTGEGQPQHF
TRBJ2-7 | TRBV5-1 | TRBD1 | many | TGCGCCAGCAGCCCGGCCGGGACAGCCGAGCAGTACTTC | CASSPAGTAEQYF
TRBJ1-1 | TRBV14 | TRBD1 | - | TGTGCCAGCAGTTACCCGACAGGGGGCGCGGGTTCTGAAGCTTTCTTT | CASSYPTGGAGSEAFF
TRBJ1-1 | TRBV7-9 | TRBD1 | once | TGTGCCAGCAGCCGGGGGTTAGGGGGCATTGGGGCTGAAGCTTTCTTT | CASSRGLGGIGAEAFF
TRBJ2-7 | TRBV6-5 | TRBD1 | few | TGTGCCAGCAGCCGACGGGACAGAGATTACGAGCAGTACTTC | CASSRRDRDYEQYF
TRBJ1-2 | TRBV10-3 | - | - | TGTGCCATCAGTGAGGGGGGGAACACTGAAGGCTACACCTTC | CAISEGGNTEGYTF
TRBJ2-7 | TRBV6-1 | - | few | TGTGCCAGCAGCTTAACGGACAGCCCTGTGTACGAGCAGTACTTC | CASSLTDSPVYEQYF
TRBJ2-7 | TRBV12-3/TRBV12-4 | - | few | TGTGCCAGCAGCCAAGGTCGGGGGAACGAGCAGTACTTC | CASSQGRGNEQYF
TRBJ1-5 | TRBV15 | - | many | TGTGCCACCAGCAGAGATCCGGGGCCGGGGCCCCAGCATTTT | CATSRDPGPGPQHF
TRBJ2-7 | TRBV5-1 | - | - | TGCGCCAGCGGTATGACAGGCTACGAGCAGTACTTC | CASGMTGYEQYF
TRBJ1-1 | TRBV25-1 | - | many | TGTGCCAGCAGTGGATGGGAGGGGGGAGAGACTGAAGCTTTCTTT | CASSGWEGGETEAFF
TRBJ2-7 | TRBV6-1 | - | - | TGTGCCAGTACCACGGGACACCTAACATCCTACGAGCAGTACTTC | CASTTGHLTSYEQYF